This TCR beta chain was sequenced in a study of identical twins. In TCRdb, the 5' RACE reads were re-called with MiXCR into one record per CDR3 protein. The data hold roughly 750,000 distinct CDR3 sequences, with around 21% observed a single time. The V gene's germline CDR1 is DFQATT and CDR2 SNEGSKA (reference sequence). The CDR3 contains 13 residues. Trimming took off 0 bases at V and 5 bases at J, with 10 bases between the two ends. The data were also submitted as part of a second study, on T cells expressing NK-cell markers.

The TCR sequence derives from a woman between 18 and 29 years old in good health. This chain links TRBV20-1 with TRBJ2-5; TRBD1 might be the D (5 bases). The sequenced sample was PBMCs. The CDR3 DNA sequence: TGCAGTGCTAGAGATGCAGGGCCGGAGACCCAGTACTTC. Its protein is CSARDAGPETQYF.